This TCR beta chain was profiled in a study of T cells in localized non-small cell lung cancer. Study conclusions and caveats: Highest T cell clonality was seen in uninvolved adjacent lung, surpassing that measured in tumor. In adjacent lung, a median around 52 of the top 100 tumor clones were found.

Method: immunoSEQ multiplex PCR; TCRdb's copy keeps in-frame clones and lacks some. The table has under 35,000 clones, approximately 89% seen once. As to this clone: Its antigen is unidentified.

The sample here was peripheral blood mononuclear cells, taken before any cancer treatment. This TCR was recovered from a female donor of 60 years or more with stage II lung adenocarcinoma.

The CDR3 reads CASSLELSGGGNTQYF. The CDR3 DNA is TGCGCCAGCAGCTTGGAACTCTCGGGGGGAGGGAATACGCAGTATTTT. The rearrangement links TRBV5-1 to TRBJ2-3; TRBD2 matches at 7 bases. Germline V gene data show CDR1 as SGHRS and CDR2 as YFSETQ. Germline trimming cut 0 bases from V and 7 bases from J; bases unmatched to any gene: 11. There are 16 residues in the CDR3.